This TCR beta chain was identified during a study of CD8+ T cells in alopecia areata. Study at large: People stayed on tofacitinib for 6 to 18 months, then stopped the drug for 6 months.

J lost 5 bases, V lost 7 bases, and 8 bases had no gene match. Germline V gene lookup returns CDR1 MNHEY and CDR2 SMNVEV (reference sequence). The CDR3 totals 15 residues. Treatment in this sample: oral pan-JAK inhibitor, 5-10 mg twice daily. After isolation, RNA underwent reverse transcription to generate cDNA as the sequencing template. Measured with immunoSEQ multiplex PCR; TCRdb has only the in-frame clones, and not every one. Here the sample spans more than 150,000 clones, approximately 50% being singletons. The TCR originated in a human donor with alopecia areata. The chain has TRBV27 and TRBJ1-6; 7 nucleotides align to TRBD1. Source: CD8+ T cells sorted from blood, taken at week 52, from a patient treated with tofacitinib. The CDR3 sequence is CASTRQGSHNSPLHF. DNA of the CDR3: TGTGCCAGCACCCGACAGGGATCGCATAATTCACCCCTCCACTTT.